This T cell receptor beta chain was captured by sequencing in a study of cytomegalovirus exposure and HLA in healthy donors listed by TCRdb under 2017. Looking at the study overall: According to a later analysis, the 110 or so validation repertoires were produced on the same platform as the 600 to 850 repertoires of the first cohort. The aim of the study was to test whether cataloging public T cell receptors could identify signatures of past pathogen exposure. Along with the roughly 670-subject first cohort, a separate validation cohort of 120 different subjects was used. The study combined high-throughput TCR immunosequencing, statistical association of individual TCRs with disease status, and machine learning to predict cytomegalovirus infection status. What the authors observed across the whole study: While some public TCRs were present in many individuals, most TCR sequences turned up only very rarely across donors. According to the authors, the approach could potentially be generalized to other disease states and immunological phenotypes. A later analysis lacked HLA typing for the validation cohort, so it scored co-occurrence in that cohort across all 110 or so repertoires. Subsequent analysis determined that TCRs grouped into clusters in the first cohort also showed a tendency toward co-occurrence across the roughly 120 validation repertoires, and 85% to 95% of cluster scores exceeded 0. In both the original and validation cohorts, the classifier was reported to diagnose cytomegalovirus status with high specificity and sensitivity. In vitro tests confirmed that a few of the cytomegalovirus-associated TCR beta chains recognize cytomegalovirus antigens. The study listed around 160 TCR beta chains as associated with cytomegalovirus.

Concerning this clone: There is no known antigen for this receptor. One base away there is no much larger clone; base qualities are not given.

Donors formed part of the validation cohort, which comprised about 130 subjects and was distinct from the first cohort of over 500 subjects. Library preparation employed the immunoSEQ multiplex PCR assay. Per the authors' processing: A statistical classification framework was built to diagnose cytomegalovirus status from the catalog of TCR beta chain sequences. The clones in this table, taken by TCRdb from immuneACCESS, are in-frame only. Not every clone is retained; where verified, under half of the shortfall comes from an unresolved V gene, and the cause of the rest is unknown. That table gives V, J and clone size, and the DNA gave D and trimming. The sample table shows 150,000 to 200,000 clones, and about 90% are seen once. More than 2.5% of the sample is in the top ten clones. The TCR sequence derives from a young woman in good health and CMV-seropositive. The sample consisted of PBMCs.

For the CDR3, the sequence is CSVVTGVNEKLFF. In nucleotide form, the sequence is TGCAGCGTCGTGACAGGGGTTAATGAAAAACTGTTTTTT. This receptor chain uses TRBV29-1 and TRBJ1-4; TRBD1 lines up with 8 middle nucleotides. From V the trimming removes 6 bases and from J it removes 4 bases, while the gene matches leave 4 bases of the junction unaccounted for. From the germline V gene, CDR1 is SQVTM and CDR2 is ANQGSEA. The CDR3 contains 13 residues, cysteine and phenylalanine counted. Just CDR3 DNA is preserved here, 39 bases in frame from base 1.